Sequencing of this T cell receptor beta chain was carried out in a study of CD8 T cells in Susac syndrome. After extraction with the RNeasy kit, about 0.5 to 1 ug of the RNA was reverse transcribed using random hexamers. MiXCR, run by TCRdb on the immunoSEQ multiplex PCR reads, gives a single entry per CDR3 protein. Here the sample spans roughly 200,000 distinct CDR3 sequences, approximately 94% being singletons. The CDR3 spans 15 residues. V lost 6 bases and J 2 bases, leaving 18 bases between the germline ends. Germline lookup yields CDR1 SQVTM and CDR2 ANQGSEA. The source of this sequence is a human donor with Susac syndrome. Sequenced input: CD4+ T cells from PBMCs. V usage is TRBV29-1 and J usage is TRBJ2-3; no definite D call. CDR3 region: CSVLASPATTDTQYF. The DNA for the CDR3 is TGCAGCGTACTGGCCAGTCCCGCCACCACAGATACGCAGTATTTT.